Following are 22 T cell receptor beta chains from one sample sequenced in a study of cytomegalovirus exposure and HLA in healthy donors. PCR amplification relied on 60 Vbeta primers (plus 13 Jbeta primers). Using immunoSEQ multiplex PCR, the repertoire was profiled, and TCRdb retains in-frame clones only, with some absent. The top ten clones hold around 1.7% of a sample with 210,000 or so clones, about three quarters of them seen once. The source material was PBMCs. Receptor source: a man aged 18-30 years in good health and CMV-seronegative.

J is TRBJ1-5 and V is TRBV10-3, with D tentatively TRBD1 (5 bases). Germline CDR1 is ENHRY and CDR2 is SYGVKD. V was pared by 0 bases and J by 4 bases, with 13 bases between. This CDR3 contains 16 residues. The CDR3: CAISESKTEPNQPQHF. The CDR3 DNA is TGTGCCATCAGTGAGTCGAAGACAGAGCCGAATCAGCCCCAGCATTTT.

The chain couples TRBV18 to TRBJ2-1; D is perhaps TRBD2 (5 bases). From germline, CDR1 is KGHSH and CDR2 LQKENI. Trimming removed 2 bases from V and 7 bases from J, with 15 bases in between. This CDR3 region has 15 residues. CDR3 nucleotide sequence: TGTGCCAGCTCACCAAGGGCGGGCCTCGGGAATGAGCAGTTCTTC. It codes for CASSPRAGLGNEQFF.

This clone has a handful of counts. This chain's CDR3 is CASNPPGLAGAGANVLTF. CDR3 nucleotide sequence: TGTGCCAGCAACCCCCCGGGACTAGCGGGAGCTGGGGCCAACGTCCTGACTTTC. The chain links TRBV5-4 to TRBJ2-6, with 14 nucleotides matching TRBD2. Germline CDR1 SGHNT, CDR2 YYREEE (reference sequence). V was clipped by 6 bases and J by 2 bases; unmatched bases: 7. The CDR3 is made up of 18 amino acids.

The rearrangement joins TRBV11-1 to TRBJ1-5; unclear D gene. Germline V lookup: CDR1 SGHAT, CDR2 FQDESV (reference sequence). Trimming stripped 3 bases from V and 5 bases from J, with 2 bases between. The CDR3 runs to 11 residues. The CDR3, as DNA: TGTGCCAGCAGCTTCTATCAGCCCCAGCATTTT. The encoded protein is CASSFYQPQHF.

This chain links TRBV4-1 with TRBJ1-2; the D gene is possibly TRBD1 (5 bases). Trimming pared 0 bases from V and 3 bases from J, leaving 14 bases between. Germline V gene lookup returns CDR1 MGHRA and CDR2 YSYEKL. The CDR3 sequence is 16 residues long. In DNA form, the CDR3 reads TGCGCCAGCAGCCAAGATAACTCCGACAGCTACTATGGCTACACCTTC. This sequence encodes CASSQDNSDSYYGYTF.

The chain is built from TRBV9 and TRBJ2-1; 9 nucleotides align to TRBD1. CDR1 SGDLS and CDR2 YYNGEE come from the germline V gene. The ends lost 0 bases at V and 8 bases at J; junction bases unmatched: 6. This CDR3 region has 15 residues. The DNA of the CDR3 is TGTGCCAGCAGCGTAGGGGGACAGGGAATCGATGAGCAGTTCTTC. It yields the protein CASSVGGQGIDEQFF.

The CDR3 bases are TGTGCCAGCAGGGCCGACAGGTTTATGCCCTTAAAGAGCTCTGGGGCCAACGTCCTGACTTTC. Amino acids: CASRADRFMPLKSSGANVLTF. This rearrangement joins TRBV28 to TRBJ2-6; D may be TRBD1 (6 bases). The V end lost 6 bases, the J end lost 0 bases, and 27 bases lay between the germline ends. Germline V gene sequence: CDR1 MDHEN, CDR2 SYDVKM. The CDR3 has 21 residues. The full variable domain, in which reference TRBV28 and TRBJ2-6 provide the parts outside the CDR3, is DVKVTQSSRYLVKRTGEKVFLECVQDMDHENMFWYRQDPGLGLRLIYFSYDVKMKEKGDIPEGYSVSREKKERFSLILESASTNQTSMYLCASRADRFMPLKSSGANVLTFGAGSRLTVL.

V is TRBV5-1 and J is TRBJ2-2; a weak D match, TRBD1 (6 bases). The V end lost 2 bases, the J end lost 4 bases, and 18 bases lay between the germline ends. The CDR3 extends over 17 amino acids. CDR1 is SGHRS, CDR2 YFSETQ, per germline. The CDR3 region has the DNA TGCGCCAGCAGCTTTTCGGACAGCCTTAAGCCCACCGGGGAGCTGTTTTTT. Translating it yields CASSFSDSLKPTGELFF.

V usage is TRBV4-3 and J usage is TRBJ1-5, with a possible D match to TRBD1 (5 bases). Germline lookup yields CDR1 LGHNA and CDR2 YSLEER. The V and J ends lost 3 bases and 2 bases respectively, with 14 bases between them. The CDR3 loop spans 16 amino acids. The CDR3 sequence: CASSQYASQGNQPQHF. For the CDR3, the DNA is TGCGCCAGCAGCCAGTATGCCTCACAGGGCAATCAGCCCCAGCATTTT.

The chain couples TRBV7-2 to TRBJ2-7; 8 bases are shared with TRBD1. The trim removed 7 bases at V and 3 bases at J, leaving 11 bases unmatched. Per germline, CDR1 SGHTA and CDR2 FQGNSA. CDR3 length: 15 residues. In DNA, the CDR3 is TGTGCCAGCATACTAGGACAGGGTATCAGCTACGAGCAGTACTTC. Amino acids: CASILGQGISYEQYF.

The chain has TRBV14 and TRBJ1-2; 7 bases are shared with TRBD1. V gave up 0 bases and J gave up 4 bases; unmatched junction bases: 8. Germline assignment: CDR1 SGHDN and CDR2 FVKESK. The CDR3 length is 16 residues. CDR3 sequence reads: CASSQDLTGAIYGYTF. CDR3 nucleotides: TGTGCCAGCAGCCAAGATCTCACAGGGGCTATCTATGGCTACACCTTC.

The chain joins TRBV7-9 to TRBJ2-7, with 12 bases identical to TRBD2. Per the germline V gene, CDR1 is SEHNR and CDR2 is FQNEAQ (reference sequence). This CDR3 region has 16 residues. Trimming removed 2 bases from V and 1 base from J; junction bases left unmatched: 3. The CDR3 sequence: CASSLKLAGGSYEQYF. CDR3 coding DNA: TGTGCCAGCAGCTTAAAACTAGCGGGAGGTTCCTACGAGCAGTACTTC.

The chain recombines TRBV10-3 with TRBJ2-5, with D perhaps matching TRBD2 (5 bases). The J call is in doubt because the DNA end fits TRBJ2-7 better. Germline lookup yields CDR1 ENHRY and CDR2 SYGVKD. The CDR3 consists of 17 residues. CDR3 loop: CAISESRGLHSSYEQYF. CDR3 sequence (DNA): TGTGCCATCAGTGAGTCGAGAGGACTGCACAGCTCCTACGAGCAGTACTTC.

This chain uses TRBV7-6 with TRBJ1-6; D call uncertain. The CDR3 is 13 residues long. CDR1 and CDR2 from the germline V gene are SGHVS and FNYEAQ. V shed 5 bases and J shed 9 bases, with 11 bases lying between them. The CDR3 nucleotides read TGTGCCAGCAGCCCCCTCCCGGGTTCACCCCTCCACTTT. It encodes CASSPLPGSPLHF.

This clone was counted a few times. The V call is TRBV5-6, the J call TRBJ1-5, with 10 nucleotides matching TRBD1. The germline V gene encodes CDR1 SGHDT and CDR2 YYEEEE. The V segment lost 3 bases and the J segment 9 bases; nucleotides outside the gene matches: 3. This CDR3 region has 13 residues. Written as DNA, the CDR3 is TGTGCCAGCAGCTCGACAGGGGGCTGGCCCCAGCATTTT. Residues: CASSSTGGWPQHF.

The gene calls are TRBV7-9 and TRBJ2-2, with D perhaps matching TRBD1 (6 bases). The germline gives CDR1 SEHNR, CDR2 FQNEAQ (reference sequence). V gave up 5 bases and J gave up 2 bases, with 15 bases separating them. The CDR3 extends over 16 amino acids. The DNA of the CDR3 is TGTGCCAGCAGCGCCACAGGGCGTCGTAACACCGGGGAGCTGTTTTTT. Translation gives CASSATGRRNTGELFF.

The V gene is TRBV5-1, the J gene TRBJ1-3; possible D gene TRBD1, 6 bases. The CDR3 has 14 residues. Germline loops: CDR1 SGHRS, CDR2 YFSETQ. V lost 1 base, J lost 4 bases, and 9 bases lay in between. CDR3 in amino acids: CASSLKGDGNTIYF. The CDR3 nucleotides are TGCGCCAGCAGCTTGAAGGGGGACGGAAACACCATATATTTT.

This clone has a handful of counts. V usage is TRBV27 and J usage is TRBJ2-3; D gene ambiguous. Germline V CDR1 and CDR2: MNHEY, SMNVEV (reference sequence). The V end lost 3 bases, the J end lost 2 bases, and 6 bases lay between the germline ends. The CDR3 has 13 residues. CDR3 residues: CASSFSSTDTQYF. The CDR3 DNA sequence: TGTGCCAGCAGTTTCAGTTCCACAGATACGCAGTATTTT.

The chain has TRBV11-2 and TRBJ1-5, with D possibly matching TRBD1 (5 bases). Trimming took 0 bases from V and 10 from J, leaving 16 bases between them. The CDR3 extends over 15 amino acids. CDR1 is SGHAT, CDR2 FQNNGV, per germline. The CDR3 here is CASSLDGMLGVPQHF. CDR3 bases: TGTGCCAGCAGCTTAGATGGGATGTTAGGGGTACCCCAGCATTTT.

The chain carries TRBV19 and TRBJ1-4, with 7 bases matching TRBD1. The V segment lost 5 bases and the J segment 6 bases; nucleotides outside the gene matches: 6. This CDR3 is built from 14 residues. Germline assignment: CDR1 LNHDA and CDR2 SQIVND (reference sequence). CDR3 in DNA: TGTGCCAGTAGTGTCGGGACAGCTGATGAAAAACTGTTTTTT. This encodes CASSVGTADEKLFF.

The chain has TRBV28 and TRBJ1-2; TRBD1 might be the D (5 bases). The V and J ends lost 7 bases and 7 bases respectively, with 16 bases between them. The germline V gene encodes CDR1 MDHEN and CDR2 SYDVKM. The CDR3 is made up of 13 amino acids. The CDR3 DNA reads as TGTGCCAGCACCCGGGGGAGGGAGGGTGGCTACACCTTC. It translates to CASTRGREGGYTF.

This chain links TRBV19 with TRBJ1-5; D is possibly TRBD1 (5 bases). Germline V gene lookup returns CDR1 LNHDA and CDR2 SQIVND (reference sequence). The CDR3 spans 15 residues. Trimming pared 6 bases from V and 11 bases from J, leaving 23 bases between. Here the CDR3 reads CASRVQDTDLGTQHF. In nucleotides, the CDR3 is TGTGCCAGTAGAGTACAGGACACCGATCTAGGTACCCAGCATTTT.